These 22 T cell receptor beta chains originate from one sample sequenced in a study of shared clonotypes between healthy human individuals. The assay was immunoSEQ multiplex PCR, and TCRdb's table has in-frame clones only and misses some. Of fewer than 350,000 clones detected, 80% to 90% appear once; the ten largest clones hold 15% to 20%. The sequenced sample consisted of memory CD8+ T cells sorted from blood. Subset denoted: CD45RO+ cells pooled with CCR7-negative TemRA cells. Every receptor here comes from a man younger than 35 in good health.

The chain combines TRBV11-2 with TRBJ1-1; D gene unclear. The CDR3 spans 15 residues. Looked up from germline, CDR1 is SGHAT and CDR2 is FQNNGV. V gave up 4 bases and J gave up 3 bases, with 15 bases separating them. CDR3 DNA: TGTGCCAGCAGCTCCCATCCACGGGAAGACACTGAAGCTTTCTTT. Translated: CASSSHPREDTEAFF.

The chain couples TRBV19 to TRBJ2-7; D perhaps matches TRBD1 (7 bases). This CDR3 is built from 14 residues. V shed 8 bases and J shed 3 bases, with 17 bases lying between them. Germline V gene lookup returns CDR1 LNHDA and CDR2 SQIVND (reference sequence). CDR3 residues: CASAGTAGSYEQYF. CDR3 DNA sequence: TGTGCCAGTGCGGGGACAGCCGGGAGCTACGAGCAGTACTTC.

The rearrangement uses TRBV4-1 and TRBJ2-7; 13 nucleotides line up with TRBD2. The CDR3 runs to 17 residues. Looked up from germline, CDR1 is MGHRA and CDR2 is YSYEKL. Trimming cost V 1 base and J 7 bases; bases outside gene matches: 10. In DNA form, the CDR3 reads TGCGCCAGCAGCCAAGCCCCGACTAGCGGGGGGCCGGGAGAGCAGTACTTC. This translates into CASSQAPTSGGPGEQYF.

This rearrangement joins TRBV15 to TRBJ2-3; TRBD2 matches at 8 bases. Germline loops: CDR1 LNHNV, CDR2 YYDKDF (reference sequence). This CDR3 is built from 17 residues. Trimming at V came to 8 bases and at J to 2 bases, leaving 15 bases not matched to a gene. The CDR3 DNA follows: TGTGCCACCCTTAATGCGGGGGGATCATTATACACAGATACGCAGTATTTT. This sequence encodes CATLNAGGSLYTDTQYF.

The chain combines TRBV5-4 with TRBJ1-1; D uncertain. CDR1 is SGHNT and CDR2 is YYREEE in the germline V gene (reference sequence). The CDR3 length is 13 residues. Between the trimmed V and J ends, which lost 2 bases and 1 base, there was a span of 6 bases. The CDR3, as DNA: TGTGCCAGCAGCTTCTCGGGGAACACTGAAGCTTTCTTT. Amino acids: CASSFSGNTEAFF.

The chain has TRBV6-5 and TRBJ1-3; perhaps TRBD1 as D (5 bases). V was trimmed by 8 bases and J by 16 bases, leaving 18 bases between them. From germline, CDR1 is MNHEY and CDR2 SVGAGI. The CDR3 is 11 residues long. CDR3 in amino acids: CASLGQAGWYF. The CDR3 coding sequence is TGTGCCAGCCTTGGACAAGCCGGGTGGTATTTT.

This chain uses TRBV25-1 with TRBJ2-7; no clear D. Trimming pared 0 bases from V and 0 bases from J, leaving 6 bases between. Germline V gene lookup returns CDR1 MGHDK and CDR2 SYGVNS. CDR3 length: 14 residues. CDR3 bases: TGTGCCAGCAGTGAATACGGAAGCTCCTACGAGCAGTACTTC. This translates into CASSEYGSSYEQYF.

The V call is TRBV4-3, the J call TRBJ1-4; 7 nucleotides line up with TRBD1. Germline values: CDR1 LGHNA, CDR2 YSLEER. This CDR3 is 16 amino acids long. The V gene end was trimmed by 4 bases and the J gene end by 8 bases; junction bases not matched to a gene: 13. The CDR3 protein is CASSRRQGRGIEKLFF. Written as DNA, the CDR3 is TGCGCCAGCAGCCGTCGACAGGGTCGGGGGATAGAAAAACTGTTTTTT.

About this clone: Other DNA sequences of this sample code for an identical CDR3. CDR3 DNA: TGCGCCAGCAGCTTCTCGGGGGGGTCCTCCTACGAGCAGTACTTC. This gives the protein CASSFSGGSSYEQYF. The V gene is TRBV5-1, the J gene TRBJ2-7; 8 bases match TRBD2. The CDR3 consists of 15 residues. V shed 2 bases and J 0 bases; nucleotides not matched to a gene: 4. The germline V gene encodes CDR1 SGHRS and CDR2 YFSETQ.

Comment on this clone: The junction does not match germline at one end; this may be a read error. This chain uses TRBV7-9 with TRBJ2-1; no clear D. This CDR3 is 13 amino acids long. The germline CDR1 and CDR2 sequences are SEHNR and FQNEAQ (reference sequence). CDR3 protein: CASNLAGYNEQFF. In DNA form, the CDR3 reads TGTGCCAGCAACTTAGCCGGGTACAATGAGCAGTTCTTC. Full variable domain (remainder filled in from reference TRBV7-9 and TRBJ2-1): DTGVSQNPRHKITKRGQNVTFRCDPISEHNRLYWYRQTLGQGPEFLTYFQNEAQLEKSRLLSDRFSAERPKGSFSTLEIQRTEQGDSAMYLCASNLAGYNEQFFGPGTRLTVL.

V is TRBV9 and J is TRBJ1-2, with D unclear. Trimming stripped 0 bases from V and 0 bases from J, with 9 bases between. This CDR3 spans 15 amino acids. Per the germline V gene, CDR1 is SGDLS and CDR2 is YYNGEE. CDR3 sequence (DNA): TGTGCCAGCAGCGTAGAGTTACAGTCTAACTATGGCTACACCTTC. Protein sequence: CASSVELQSNYGYTF.

The gene calls are TRBV2 and TRBJ2-7; 9 nucleotides align to TRBD1. The germline V gene has CDR1 SNHLY and CDR2 FYNNEI. Trimming cost V 4 bases and J 3 bases; bases outside gene matches: 7. The CDR3 has 15 residues. The CDR3 reads CASSVPGTGLYEQYF. As DNA, the CDR3 is TGTGCCAGCAGTGTACCTGGGACAGGGCTCTACGAGCAGTACTTC.

The chain couples TRBV27 to TRBJ2-7; 10 nucleotides match TRBD1. The trim removed 5 bases at V and 3 bases at J, leaving 7 bases unmatched. The CDR3 extends over 15 amino acids. Germline assignment: CDR1 MNHEY and CDR2 SMNVEV (reference sequence). The CDR3 coding sequence is TGTGCCAGCAGTCTGGGACAGGGGTTTCGCTACGAGCAGTACTTC. It specifies CASSLGQGFRYEQYF.

The rearrangement links TRBV6-6 to TRBJ2-2; D might be TRBD2 (6 bases). Germline CDR1 and CDR2: MNHNY and SVGAGI (reference sequence). This CDR3 is 13 amino acids long. V was pared by 7 bases and J by 5 bases, with 11 bases between. CDR3: CASKTSRTGELFF. As DNA, the CDR3 is TGTGCCAGCAAGACTAGTCGAACCGGGGAGCTGTTTTTT.

The V call is TRBV30, the J call TRBJ1-1, with a weak D call TRBD1 (5 bases). The germline V gene has CDR1 GTSNPN and CDR2 SVGIG (reference sequence). The CDR3 spans 13 residues. V was clipped by 3 bases and J by 3 bases, with 11 bases between them. In nucleotides, the CDR3 is TGTGCCTGGAGGGACTGGGGGGACACTGAAGCTTTCTTT. Translation: CAWRDWGDTEAFF.

The J gene is TRBJ2-7, the V gene TRBV6-1; 8 bases are a match to TRBD1. Germline loops: CDR1 MNHNS, CDR2 SASEGT. This CDR3 has 14 amino acids. With V trimmed by 4 bases and J by 2 bases, 4 bases remained unmatched. The CDR3 DNA sequence: TGTGCCAGCAGTGTCTGGGACAGGACCTACGAGCAGTACTTC. It yields the protein CASSVWDRTYEQYF.

A single count supports this clone. CDR3: CASSSSLDSNYEQYF. Here the CDR3 DNA reads TGTGCCAGCAGCTCATCCTTGGACTCCAACTACGAGCAGTACTTC. The rearrangement links TRBV7-9 to TRBJ2-7; possible D gene TRBD2, 5 bases. Trimming cost V 4 bases and J 3 bases, with 16 bases left between them. From germline, CDR1 is SEHNR and CDR2 FQNEAQ (reference sequence). The CDR3 loop spans 15 amino acids.

J is TRBJ1-3 and V is TRBV4-1, with D possibly being TRBD1 (6 bases). The germline V and J ends were trimmed by 2 bases and 0 bases, with 11 bases remaining between them. CDR3 length: 16 residues. Germline values: CDR1 MGHRA, CDR2 YSYEKL. The CDR3 nucleotides read TGCGCCAGCAGCCAAAGTCCAGGGGACTCTGGAAACACCATATATTTT. It codes for CASSQSPGDSGNTIYF.

This clone has just one count. The chain has TRBV29-1 and TRBJ1-2; tentatively, D is TRBD1 (6 bases). V was cut by 7 bases and J by 10 bases, with 10 bases left in between. CDR1 is SQVTM and CDR2 is ANQGSEA in the germline V gene. This CDR3 comprises 9 residues. As DNA, the CDR3 is TGCAGCGCTAACAGGGACTACACCTTC. Residues: CSANRDYTF.

This chain connects TRBV7-9 to TRBJ1-4, with D perhaps matching TRBD1 (5 bases). This CDR3 comprises 16 residues. The germline CDR1 and CDR2 sequences are SEHNR and FQNEAQ (reference sequence). Trimming removed 0 bases at V and 8 bases at J, with 16 bases between. The CDR3 loop reads CASSLASGQGGEKLFF. The DNA of the CDR3 is TGTGCCAGCAGCTTAGCCTCGGGGCAGGGTGGGGAAAAACTGTTTTTT.

This clone was found once. The chain recombines TRBV7-9 with TRBJ1-2; tentative D call: TRBD1 (5 bases). Germline V CDR1 and CDR2: SEHNR, FQNEAQ (reference sequence). V shed 1 base and J shed 3 bases, with 9 bases lying between them. The CDR3 runs to 14 residues. The CDR3 region is CASSLGGSHYGYTF. CDR3 DNA sequence: TGTGCCAGCAGCTTAGGGGGGTCCCACTATGGCTACACCTTC.

The rearrangement joins TRBV19 to TRBJ1-2; maybe TRBD1 (5 bases). The CDR3 totals 13 residues. The V and J ends lost 5 bases and 4 bases respectively, with 11 bases between them. The germline V gene encodes CDR1 LNHDA and CDR2 SQIVND (reference sequence). This CDR3 reads CASSSTDVYGYTF. DNA of the CDR3: TGTGCCAGTAGTTCGACAGACGTCTATGGCTACACCTTC.